This TCR beta chain derives from a study of tumor-infiltrating lymphocytes in primary liver carcinoma. CDR3 length equals 11 residues. Deletions cut 3 bases from V and 5 bases from J, with 2 bases between. Germline V gives CDR1 MDHEN, CDR2 SYDVKM. Total RNA (approximately 500 ng) served as template for TCR beta cDNA synthesis primed by a constant-region primer. Slightly modified ARM-PCR served as the procedure for the TCR beta libraries. These libraries came from three rounds of nested multiplex PCR. PCR rounds one and two used TRBV1-TRBV30 forward primers with a C-beta reverse primer for roughly 9 cycles each. TCRdb used MiXCR to reprocess the multiplex PCR reads, holding one entry per CDR3 protein. This sample carries 85,000 to 100,000 distinct CDR3 sequences, just over 65% of them seen once, and the ten largest clones take around 25%. This clonotype has a handful of counts. Each 20-30 mg portion of unsorted bulk tissue served as the source for co-extraction of RNA and DNA.

The origin of this receptor is a middle-aged man with primary liver carcinoma and hepatitis B virus infection. V and J are TRBV28 and TRBJ1-5; no definite D call. Sequencing used tumor-adjacent normal liver tissue. CDR3 in amino acids: CASSFDQPQHF. CDR3 DNA: TGTGCCAGCAGTTTTGATCAGCCCCAGCATTTT.